This is a list of T cell receptor beta chains from one sample in a study of blood T cell repertoires in COVID-19. Profiled with immunoSEQ multiplex PCR; TCRdb holds only in-frame clones, not every one. The sample has 490,000 or so clones, about 88% seen once. Sequenced sample: PBMCs or T cells enriched from blood (not recorded which). These receptors all come from a woman between 55 and 75 years old who had recovered from COVID-19. CDR3s include the opening cysteine and the closing phenylalanine or tryptophan. Fields, in order: V gene, J gene, D gene, clone size, CDR3 DNA, CDR3 protein. A D gene is named only where the DNA matches it firmly. Clone size is not always given. Where it is, it says once, few, many or a class for expanded clones.

TRBV28	TRBJ1-1	.	.	TGTGCCAGCAGTACGCCGACAGGAGGGAACACTGAAGCTTTCTTT	CASSTPTGGNTEAFF
TRBV5-1	TRBJ1-1	.	.	TGCGCCAGCAGAATAGCAGAGACCACTGAAGCTTTCTTT	CASRIAETTEAFF
TRBV15	TRBJ1-5	.	.	TGTGCCACCAGCGTCCAACGGGGGGTCGGAGGCAATCAGCCCCAGCATTTT	CATSVQRGVGGNQPQHF
TRBV7-6	TRBJ1-5	TRBD1	.	TGTGCCAGCAGCTCCGACAGGGGTCAGCCCCAGCATTTT	CASSSDRGQPQHF
TRBV11-3	TRBJ2-4	TRBD2	.	TGTGCCAGCAGCCCCCGGACTAGCGGGGATGCCTTCAAAGGGGACATTCAGTACTTC	CASSPRTSGDAFKGDIQYF
TRBV3-1/TRBV3-2	TRBJ2-3	TRBD2	.	TGTGCCAGCAGCGTATTGTTAGCGGGGGTCCCGCATACGCAGTATTTT	CASSVLLAGVPHTQYF
TRBV27	TRBJ1-1	TRBD1	.	TGTGCCAGCAGTCCACAGGGGGGAAACACTGAAGCTTTCTTT	CASSPQGGNTEAFF
TRBV20-1	TRBJ1-1	.	.	TGCAGTGCGTTCCACGGTGAAGCTTTCTTT	CSAFHGEAFF
TRBV10-3	TRBJ1-1	.	.	TGTGCCATCAGTGAGTTCTCACAGCGGGCTTTCTTT	CAISEFSQRAFF
TRBV11-2	TRBJ2-2	.	once	TGTGCCAGCAGCTTAGTTCTGGGCCGGGAGCTGTTTTTT	CASSLVLGRELFF
TRBV29-1	TRBJ2-3	.	.	TGCAGCGTTGAAAATTCAGGGGTCGGTACAGATACGCAGTATTTT	CSVENSGVGTDTQYF
TRBV2	TRBJ1-1	.	.	TGTGCCAGCAGTAAACCCGGGACACAGAACACTGAAGCTTTCTTT	CASSKPGTQNTEAFF
TRBV12-3/TRBV12-4	TRBJ1-2	TRBD1	.	TGTGCCAGCAGTTTGGACAGGGACTATGGCTACACCTTC	CASSLDRDYGYTF
TRBV29-1	TRBJ1-2	.	.	TGCAGCGACAGACAGATTAACTATGGCTACACCTTC	CSDRQINYGYTF
TRBV29-1	TRBJ2-5	TRBD2	.	TGCAGCGCCAAGTCGGGGGGTAAAGAGACCCAGTACTTC	CSAKSGGKETQYF
TRBV18	TRBJ2-1	.	.	TGTGCCAGCTCACCAGAGGGAAGTGAGCAGTTCTTC	CASSPEGSEQFF
TRBV2	TRBJ2-1	.	.	TGTGCCAGCCGGAGGACGGCGGGGTCCTACAATGAGCAGTTCTTC	CASRRTAGSYNEQFF
TRBV2	TRBJ1-4	TRBD1	.	TGTGCCAGCAGTTGGACAGGGTTCAATGAAAAACTGTTTTTT	CASSWTGFNEKLFF
TRBV21-1	TRBJ2-5	.	.	TGTGCCAGCACACAGGGGGCGCTTGAGGGTGTAGGGACCCAGTACTTC	CASTQGALEGVGTQYF
TRBV5-1	TRBJ1-2	.	.	TGCGCCAGCAGCTTGGCCGGCGGAAACTATGGCTACACCTTC	CASSLAGGNYGYTF
TRBV2	TRBJ1-1	.	.	TGTGCCAGCAGTGCCCGAACAGGGATCACTGAAGCTTTCTTT	CASSARTGITEAFF
TRBV7-2	TRBJ1-5	.	.	TGTGCCAGCAGCTATTACGGAGGGATCGGCCAGCCCCAGCATTTT	CASSYYGGIGQPQHF
TRBV14	TRBJ1-2	.	.	TGTGCCAGCAGCCAAGGGCAGGGTCGCTATGGCTACACCTTC	CASSQGQGRYGYTF
TRBV4-1	TRBJ1-2	.	.	TGCGCCAGCAGCCAAGATTCGGGATATGGCTACACCTTC	CASSQDSGYGYTF
TRBV7-9	TRBJ2-1	.	.	TGTGCCAGCAGCGCAGGAGGGGAGCAGTTCTTC	CASSAGGEQFF
TRBV11-3	TRBJ1-5	.	few	TGTGCCAGCACCCATTCAGGGGGCAATCAGCCCCAGCATTTT	CASTHSGGNQPQHF
TRBV2	TRBJ2-7	.	.	TGTGCCAGCAGTGTCATCCCGTTGGGACTCCCTAACTTC	CASSVIPLGLPNF
TRBV7-9	TRBJ1-3	.	.	TGTGCCAGCAGTCGTATAGCAGGGGACTCTGGAAACACCATATATTTT	CASSRIAGDSGNTIYF
TRBV9	TRBJ1-4	TRBD1	.	TGTGCCAGCAGCGTAGAGACAGGGGCTGAAAAACTGTTTTTT	CASSVETGAEKLFF
TRBV5-6	TRBJ1-1	.	.	TGTGCCAGCAGCCTTATGAACACTGAAGCTTTCTTT	CASSLMNTEAFF
TRBV10-3	TRBJ1-2	TRBD1	.	TGTGCCATCGGGACAGGGTTTGGAGTCCGAGATGGCTACACCTTC	CAIGTGFGVRDGYTF
TRBV6-5	TRBJ2-5	TRBD1	.	TGTGCCAGCAGTTTTCCGGGACAGGGGGTCAGGGAGACCCAGTACTTC	CASSFPGQGVRETQYF
TRBV14	TRBJ1-1	.	.	TGTGCCAGCAGCCAAGTTTCGTTCACTGAAGCTTTCTTT	CASSQVSFTEAFF
TRBV7-2	TRBJ2-1	.	once	TGTGCCAGCAGCCGCGGGGGCGGGAGCTCCTACAATGAGCAGTTCTTC	CASSRGGGSSYNEQFF
TRBV19	TRBJ1-3	.	.	TGTGCCAGTCAGACAGGAGCTGGAAACACCATATATTTT	CASQTGAGNTIYF
TRBV30	TRBJ1-4	.	.	TGTGCTGGGGCGGGGCAGGCGGAAAAACTGTTTTTT	CAGAGQAEKLFF
TRBV9	TRBJ2-5	TRBD2	.	TGTGCCAGCAGCGCACGGGGGGGCACCATACAAGAGACCCAGTACTTC	CASSARGGTIQETQYF
TRBV2	TRBJ1-6	.	.	TGTGCCAGCAGCCAGGGAAGGAGCTCCTATAATTCACCCCTCCACTTT	CASSQGRSSYNSPLHF
TRBV13	TRBJ1-2	TRBD1	.	TGTGCCAGCAGCTTTCGCCGACAGGGTATACCCTATGGCTACACCTTC	CASSFRRQGIPYGYTF
TRBV9	TRBJ1-3	.	.	TGTGCCAGCAGCTCCCAGGGTTTCTCTGGAAACACCATATATTTT	CASSSQGFSGNTIYF